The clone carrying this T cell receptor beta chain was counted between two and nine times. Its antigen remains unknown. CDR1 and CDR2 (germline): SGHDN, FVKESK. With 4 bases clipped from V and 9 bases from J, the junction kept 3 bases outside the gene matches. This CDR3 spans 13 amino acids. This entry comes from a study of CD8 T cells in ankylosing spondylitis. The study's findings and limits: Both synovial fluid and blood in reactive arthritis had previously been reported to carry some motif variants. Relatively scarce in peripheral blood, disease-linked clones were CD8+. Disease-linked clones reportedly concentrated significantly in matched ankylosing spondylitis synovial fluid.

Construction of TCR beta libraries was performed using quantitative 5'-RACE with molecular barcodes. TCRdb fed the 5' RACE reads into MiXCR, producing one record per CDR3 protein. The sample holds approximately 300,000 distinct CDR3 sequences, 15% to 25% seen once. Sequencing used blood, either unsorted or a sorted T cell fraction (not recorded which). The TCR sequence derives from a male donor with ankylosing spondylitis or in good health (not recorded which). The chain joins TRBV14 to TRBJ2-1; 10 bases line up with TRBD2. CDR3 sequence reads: CASSPGLALEQFF. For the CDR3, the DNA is TGTGCCAGCAGCCCGGGACTAGCGCTTGAGCAGTTCTTC.